One and the same sample provided the 13 T cell receptor beta chains below, sequenced in a study of shared clonotypes between healthy human individuals. Sequenced by immunoSEQ multiplex PCR; TCRdb stores in-frame clones only, minus some. The sample shows about 2 million clones, less than 95% of them seen only once. CD45RO-negative, CCR7-positively selected cells formed the naive CD8 fraction, excluding terminally differentiated effector memory CD45RA+ cells. The sequencing sample was made of naive CD8+ T cells sorted from blood. The receptors here all came from a young man in good health.

V is TRBV6-4 and J is TRBJ1-2; unclear D gene. The germline V gene encodes CDR1 MRHNA and CDR2 SNTAGT. V dropped 4 bases and J dropped 4 bases, with 13 bases sitting between them. CDR3 length: 14 amino acids. CDR3 coding DNA: TGTGCCAGCAGTGGCCGGGGAGCGAGCTATGGCTACACCTTC. It encodes CASSGRGASYGYTF.

The gene calls are TRBV5-1 and TRBJ2-7; D call uncertain. The CDR3 runs to 13 residues. The germline V gene has CDR1 SGHRS and CDR2 YFSETQ. Deletions cut 1 base from V and 6 bases from J, with 11 bases between. The CDR3: CASSLSSSREQYF. The CDR3 DNA reads as TGCGCCAGCAGCTTGTCTTCCAGTCGCGAGCAGTACTTC.

The gene calls are TRBV6-5 and TRBJ2-7, with 7 bases matching TRBD1. The CDR3 has 15 residues. The ends lost 5 bases at V and 7 bases at J; junction bases unmatched: 14. Germline loops: CDR1 MNHEY, CDR2 SVGAGI. The CDR3 DNA is TGTGCCAGCAGTCCCCAACCAGGGGGAGTGGTGGAGCAGTACTTC. Translation: CASSPQPGGVVEQYF.

V gene TRBV6-5 combines with J gene TRBJ2-5, with D possibly TRBD2 on 7 matching bases. CDR1 is MNHEY, CDR2 SVGAGI, per germline. The V gene lost 3 bases and the J gene lost 4 bases, with 15 bases spanning the gap. The CDR3 is 15 residues long. CDR3 sequence reads: CASSYGGGAVETQYF. The DNA of the CDR3 is TGTGCCAGCAGTTATGGTGGGGGGGCCGTAGAGACCCAGTACTTC.

The V call is TRBV7-9, the J call TRBJ2-7; the D is unclear. V shed 6 bases and J shed 0 bases, with 12 bases lying between them. The CDR3 has 14 residues. Germline V lookup: CDR1 SEHNR, CDR2 FQNEAQ (reference sequence). CDR3 bases: TGTGCCAGCAGGGCGTCGGATTCCTCCTACGAGCAGTACTTC. Translating it yields CASRASDSSYEQYF. Full variable domain (outside the CDR3, taken from reference TRBV7-9 and TRBJ2-7): DTGVSQNPRHKITKRGQNVTFRCDPISEHNRLYWYRQTLGQGPEFLTYFQNEAQLEKSRLLSDRFSAERPKGSFSTLEIQRTEQGDSAMYLCASRASDSSYEQYFGPGTRLTVT.

The rearrangement links TRBV15 to TRBJ2-1, with 8 bases fitting TRBD2. Trimming cost V 3 bases and J 2 bases; bases outside gene matches: 6. The CDR3 runs 16 residues. The germline V gene encodes CDR1 LNHNV and CDR2 YYDKDF (reference sequence). Here the CDR3 reads CATSREWRGAYNEQFF. The CDR3, as DNA: TGTGCCACCAGCAGGGAGTGGCGGGGGGCCTACAATGAGCAGTTCTTC.

V usage is TRBV11-2 and J usage is TRBJ2-7; D possibly corresponds to TRBD1 (5 bases). The CDR3 has 13 residues. Looked up from germline, CDR1 is SGHAT and CDR2 is FQNNGV. The germline V and J ends were trimmed by 4 bases and 5 bases, with 12 bases remaining between them. CDR3 protein: CASSWQGTDEQYF. CDR3 in DNA: TGTGCCAGCAGCTGGCAGGGAACAGACGAGCAGTACTTC.

This rearrangement joins TRBV7-9 to TRBJ2-7; D is undetermined. The V and J ends lost 5 bases and 3 bases respectively, with 11 bases between them. This CDR3 is 13 amino acids long. Germline V gene lookup returns CDR1 SEHNR and CDR2 FQNEAQ (reference sequence). In DNA form, the CDR3 reads TGTGCCAGCAGCCTAGAAGAATACTACGAGCAGTACTTC. It codes for CASSLEEYYEQYF.

The chain carries TRBV27 and TRBJ2-2; 13 bases are a match to TRBD2. With 5 bases clipped from V and 7 bases from J, the junction kept 4 bases outside the gene matches. The CDR3 sequence is 15 residues long. CDR1 and CDR2 (germline): MNHEY, SMNVEV (reference sequence). CDR3 in amino acids: CASSLLAGGDGELFF. The CDR3 DNA reads TGTGCCAGCAGTCTACTAGCGGGAGGGGACGGGGAGCTGTTTTTT.

Of note for this clone: Within the sample, other DNA sequences also encode this same CDR3. The J gene is TRBJ2-7, the V gene TRBV6-5; either TRBD1 or TRBD2 may supply D (5 bases each). This CDR3 has 15 amino acids. Germline V gene data show CDR1 as MNHEY and CDR2 as SVGAGI. Trimming shortened V by 0 bases and J by 1 base, and 10 bases separated the two germline ends. DNA for the CDR3: TGTGCCAGCAGTTACTCGGGGACGGTATCCTACGAGCAGTACTTC. Its translation is CASSYSGTVSYEQYF.

This chain connects TRBV29-1 to TRBJ2-4; D possibly matches TRBD1 or TRBD2 (6 bases each). The CDR3 is made up of 15 amino acids. Germline assignment: CDR1 SQVTM and CDR2 ANQGSEA. The V and J ends lost 5 bases and 0 bases respectively, with 14 bases between them. CDR3 sequence: CSVIGGLLAKNIQYF. The CDR3 nucleotides read TGCAGCGTTATAGGGGGGCTCCTAGCCAAAAACATTCAGTACTTC.

The chain has TRBV28 and TRBJ1-2; 7 bases map to TRBD1. This CDR3 is 13 amino acids long. The germline CDR1 and CDR2 sequences are MDHEN and SYDVKM. V was pared by 7 bases and J by 3 bases, with 5 bases of the junction left unmatched. The CDR3 region is CASNPGTDYGYTF. CDR3 DNA sequence: TGTGCCAGCAACCCTGGGACAGACTATGGCTACACCTTC.

This rearrangement joins TRBV13 to TRBJ2-7, with D possibly matching TRBD2 (6 bases). Trimming cost V 9 bases and J 0 bases, with 15 bases left between them. This CDR3 comprises 14 residues. Per the germline V gene, CDR1 is PRHDT and CDR2 is FYEKMQ (reference sequence). The CDR3 bases are TGTGCCAGTAGCCGGGACTCGAGCTCCTACGAGCAGTACTTC. Its protein product is CASSRDSSSYEQYF.